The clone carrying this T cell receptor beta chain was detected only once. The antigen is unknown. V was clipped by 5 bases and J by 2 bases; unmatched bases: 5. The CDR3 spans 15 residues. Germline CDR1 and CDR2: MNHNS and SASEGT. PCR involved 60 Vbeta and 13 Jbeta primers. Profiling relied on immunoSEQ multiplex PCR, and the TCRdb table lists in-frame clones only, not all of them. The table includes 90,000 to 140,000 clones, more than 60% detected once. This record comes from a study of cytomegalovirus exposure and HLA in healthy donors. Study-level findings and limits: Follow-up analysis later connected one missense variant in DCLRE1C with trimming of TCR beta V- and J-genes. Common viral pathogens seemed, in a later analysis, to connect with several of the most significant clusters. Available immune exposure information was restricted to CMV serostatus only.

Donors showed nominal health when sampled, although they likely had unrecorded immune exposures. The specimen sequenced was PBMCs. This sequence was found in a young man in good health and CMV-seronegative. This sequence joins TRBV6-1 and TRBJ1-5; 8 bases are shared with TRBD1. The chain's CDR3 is CASSLDRGGNQPQHF. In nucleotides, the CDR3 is TGTGCCAGCAGTTTAGACAGGGGAGGCAATCAGCCCCAGCATTTT.